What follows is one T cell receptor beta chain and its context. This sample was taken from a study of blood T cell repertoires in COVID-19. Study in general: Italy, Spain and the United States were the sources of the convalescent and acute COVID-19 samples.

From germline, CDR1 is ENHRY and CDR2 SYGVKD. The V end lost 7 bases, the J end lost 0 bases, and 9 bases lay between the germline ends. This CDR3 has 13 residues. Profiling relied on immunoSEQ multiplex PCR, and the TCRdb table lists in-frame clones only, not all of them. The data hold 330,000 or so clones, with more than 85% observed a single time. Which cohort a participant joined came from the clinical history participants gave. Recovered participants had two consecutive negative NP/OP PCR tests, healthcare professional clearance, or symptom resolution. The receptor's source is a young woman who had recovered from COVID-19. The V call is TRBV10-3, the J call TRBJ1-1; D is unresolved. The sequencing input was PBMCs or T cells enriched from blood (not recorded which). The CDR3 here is CAIMAFLNTEAFF. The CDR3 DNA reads TGTGCCATCATGGCCTTTTTGAACACTGAAGCTTTCTTT.